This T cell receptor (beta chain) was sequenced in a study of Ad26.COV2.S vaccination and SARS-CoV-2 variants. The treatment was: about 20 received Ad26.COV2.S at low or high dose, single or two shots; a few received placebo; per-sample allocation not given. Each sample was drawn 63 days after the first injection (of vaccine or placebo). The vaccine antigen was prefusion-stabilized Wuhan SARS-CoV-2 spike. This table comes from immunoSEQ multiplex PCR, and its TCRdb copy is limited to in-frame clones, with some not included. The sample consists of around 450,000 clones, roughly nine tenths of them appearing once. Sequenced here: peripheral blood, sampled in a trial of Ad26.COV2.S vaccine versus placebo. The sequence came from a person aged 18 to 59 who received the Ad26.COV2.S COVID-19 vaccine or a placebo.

The CDR3 nucleotides are TGTGCCAGCAGCACTACCTCGAGAGGAGGCTACACCTTC. Amino acids: CASSTTSRGGYTF. The chain links TRBV6-5 to TRBJ1-2; D is undetermined. The germline CDR1 and CDR2 sequences are MNHEY and SVGAGI. This CDR3 region has 13 residues. Trimming removed 6 bases from V and 8 bases from J, with 16 bases in between.